The 13 T cell receptor beta chains below were found in one sample sequenced in a study of cytomegalovirus exposure and HLA in healthy donors. The PCR had 60 Vbeta and 13 Jbeta primers. The repertoire was sequenced with immunoSEQ multiplex PCR; TCRdb's copy has only in-frame clones and lacks some. The sample comprises about 130,000 clones, approximately 60% of which are singletons, and 1.5% to 2% rests with the top ten. The sequencing input was PBMCs. Receptors originate from a human donor in good health.

A remark on this clone: Germline is not matched at one junction end, which may reflect a read error. Other DNA sequences in this specimen translate into the identical CDR3. This chain joins TRBV10-3 and TRBJ2-3; TRBD2 agrees at 7 bases. This CDR3 region has 15 residues. CDR1 and CDR2 from the germline V gene are ENHRY and SYGVKD. The CDR3 nucleotides are TGTGCCACCCGGGGAGGGAGTACTAGCACGGATACGCAGTATTTT. Residues: CATRGGSTSTDTQYF.

V is TRBV18 and J is TRBJ1-1; 12 bases fit TRBD1. The CDR3 runs to 16 residues. Per the germline V gene, CDR1 is KGHSH and CDR2 is LQKENI. Trimming at V came to 5 bases and at J to 4 bases, leaving 8 bases not matched to a gene. CDR3 nucleotides: TGTGCCAGCTCAGCGGGACAGGGGGCGGCGGGCACTGAAGCTTTCTTT. Protein product: CASSAGQGAAGTEAFF.

The chain links TRBV19 to TRBJ1-2; D ambiguous. The CDR3 contains 14 residues. Between the trimmed V and J ends, which lost 7 bases and 3 bases, there was a span of 15 bases. From germline, CDR1 is LNHDA and CDR2 SQIVND (reference sequence). The CDR3 region has the DNA TGTGCCAGTAACTTCTCCCCCGCGGACTATGGCTACACCTTC. Its protein product is CASNFSPADYGYTF.

This CDR3 reads CASNGGAQETQYF. Here the CDR3 DNA reads TGTGCCAGCAATGGCGGCGCCCAAGAGACCCAGTACTTC. This chain links TRBV28 with TRBJ2-5; D is unresolved. Germline CDR1 and CDR2: MDHEN and SYDVKM. The V end lost 7 bases, the J end lost 1 base, and 10 bases lay between the germline ends. This CDR3 contains 13 residues.

The chain recombines TRBV10-2 with TRBJ2-2; 9 positions agree with TRBD2. Germline trimming cut 6 bases from V and 1 base from J; bases unmatched to any gene: 12. This CDR3 has 18 amino acids. CDR1 is WSHSY and CDR2 is SAAADI in the germline V gene. The CDR3 DNA sequence: TGCGCCAGCAGCGATTACCTTGGGACTAGCAGGAACACCGGGGAGCTGTTTTTT. This encodes CASSDYLGTSRNTGELFF.

Regarding this clone: Other DNA sequences of this sample code for an identical CDR3. The chain is built from TRBV9 and TRBJ1-1; TRBD1 matches at 7 bases. Germline V gene lookup returns CDR1 SGDLS and CDR2 YYNGEE. With 0 bases clipped from V and 1 base from J, the junction kept 6 bases outside the gene matches. The CDR3 sequence is 16 residues long. The CDR3 DNA sequence: TGTGCCAGCAGCGTAGACCTGGGACAGCCGAACACTGAAGCTTTCTTT. Amino acid sequence: CASSVDLGQPNTEAFF.

The V gene is TRBV19, the J gene TRBJ2-7; 9 bases map to TRBD1. This CDR3 has 14 amino acids. With 10 bases clipped from V and 6 bases from J, the junction kept 13 bases outside the gene matches. CDR1 LNHDA and CDR2 SQIVND come from the germline V gene (reference sequence). The CDR3 reads CATDPGQGRIEQYF. The CDR3 DNA is TGTGCCACTGACCCGGGACAGGGTAGAATCGAGCAGTACTTC.

The V and J genes are TRBV2 and TRBJ1-5; D call uncertain. The germline V gene has CDR1 SNHLY and CDR2 FYNNEI. The CDR3 is 15 amino acids. V lost 6 bases to trimming and J lost 0 bases, with 12 bases between them. The CDR3 DNA reads as TGTGCCAGCAGGCCAGGTACCATTAGCAATCAGCCCCAGCATTTT. It specifies CASRPGTISNQPQHF.

This chain links TRBV28 with TRBJ1-1; 9 nucleotides line up with TRBD1. The CDR3 is 14 amino acids. CDR1 is MDHEN and CDR2 is SYDVKM in the germline V gene. The V segment lost 9 bases and the J segment 3 bases; nucleotides outside the gene matches: 8. CDR3 nucleotides: TGTGCCAGTCTTTGGGGGACAGGGCACACTGAAGCTTTCTTT. Protein: CASLWGTGHTEAFF.

This chain links TRBV5-6 with TRBJ2-7; 13 bases line up with TRBD2. This CDR3 spans 15 amino acids. Unmatched junction bases numbered 3, after V lost 4 bases and J lost 2 bases. The germline V gene has CDR1 SGHDT and CDR2 YYEEEE. This CDR3 reads CASSPGLAGTYEQYF. Here the CDR3 DNA reads TGTGCCAGCAGCCCGGGACTAGCGGGGACCTACGAGCAGTACTTC.

V and J are TRBV28 and TRBJ2-1; 11 positions agree with TRBD1. The CDR3 sequence is 14 residues long. Germline V gene lookup returns CDR1 MDHEN and CDR2 SYDVKM. Trimming removed 7 bases from V and 9 bases from J; junction bases left unmatched: 8. Written as DNA, the CDR3 is TGTGCCAGCACCCCGGGGACAGGGGGACGTGAGCAGTTCTTC. This gives the protein CASTPGTGGREQFF.

The chain recombines TRBV19 with TRBJ2-1, with 7 bases lining up with TRBD1. The CDR3 length is 15 residues. Germline CDR1 is LNHDA and CDR2 is SQIVND (reference sequence). Trimming removed 1 base from V and 6 bases from J; junction bases left unmatched: 6. CDR3 bases: TGTGCCAGTAGTATAGGACAGGGAGTGAGCAATGAGCAGTTCTTC. Translation gives CASSIGQGVSNEQFF.

CDR3 nucleotide sequence: TGTGCCAGCAGGAGTTATTCCCGGGTTGCGCAGTACTTC. Translated: CASRSYSRVAQYF. The chain couples TRBV11-2 to TRBJ2-7; D is uncertain. V lost 6 bases, J lost 9 bases, and 18 bases lay in between. This CDR3 has 13 residues. Germline CDR1 SGHAT, CDR2 FQNNGV.